This TCR beta chain is from a study of shared clonotypes between healthy human individuals. Study summary: Donor ages ranged 18 to 49 years: a couple of women, three men.

For unsorted PBMC, 250 to 350 ng DNA per replicate equaled tens of thousands of T cell genomes. Generated by immunoSEQ multiplex PCR, the TCRdb table keeps only in-frame clones and is missing some. The table lists some 490,000 clones, over 70% of them singletons, with roughly 13% in the top ten. Each of the donors was a healthy adult who was HIV-negative and had not had a recent acute infection or vaccination. The donor cohort consisted entirely of Caucasian adults residing in Nashville, Tennessee. Germline V gene sequence: CDR1 KGHSH, CDR2 LQKENI. Trimming removed 3 bases at V and 5 bases at J, with 10 bases between. The CDR3 runs to 13 residues.

Sequenced material: PBMCs. The chain is built from TRBV18 and TRBJ2-5, with D perhaps matching TRBD2 (5 bases). This sequence originates from a woman aged 40-49 years in good health. Some clones in this sample may be carry-over from other donors' samples. The DNA of the CDR3 is TGTGCCAGCTCACCTACTAGTACGGAGACCCAGTACTTC. It codes for CASSPTSTETQYF.